These T cell receptor beta chains were read from a single sample in a study of T cell responses to AZD1222 COVID-19 vaccine. Assay used: immunoSEQ multiplex PCR; TCRdb lists only in-frame clones, some missing. This sample has about 180,000 clones, with about 89% found just once. Sample: peripheral blood, taken on day 0 of AZD1222 vaccination. Source of these receptors: an adult in good health. The CDR3 runs from the conserved cysteine through the conserved F or W. A D gene is named only where the DNA matches it firmly. Clone size appears in some rows only: once, few, many, or a class for an expanded clone.

V	J	D	size	DNA	CDR3
TRBV10-1	TRBJ2-3	TRBD2	once	TGCGCCAGCAGTGAAACGGGACTACGCACAGATACGCAGTATTTT	CASSETGLRTDTQYF
TRBV2	TRBJ2-7	NA	NA	TGTGCCAGCAGTGTCTCTCGGGAGCAGTACTTC	CASSVSREQYF
TRBV14	TRBJ2-3	TRBD2	NA	TGTGCCAGCAGCCAAGTTGCGGGGGGGAGCACAGATACGCAGTATTTT	CASSQVAGGSTDTQYF
TRBV24-1	TRBJ1-2	TRBD1	NA	TGTGCCACCAGTGATCCGACAGGGGATAGGGGCTACACCTTC	CATSDPTGDRGYTF
TRBV3-1/TRBV3-2	TRBJ1-6	NA	NA	TGTGCCAGCAGCCCGGCGGTAAAGGATTCACCCCTCCACTTT	CASSPAVKDSPLHF
TRBV5-1	TRBJ1-1	NA	NA	TGCGCCAGCAGCTCAGACGGTATGAACACTGAAGCTTTCTTT	CASSSDGMNTEAFF
TRBV5-6	TRBJ2-2	NA	NA	TGTGCCAGCAGCTTTCGGATTTCGAACACCGGGGAGCTGTTTTTT	CASSFRISNTGELFF
TRBV7-3	TRBJ2-1	NA	NA	TGTGCCAGCAGCTTTACCGAAGGGACACTCGAGCAGTTCTTC	CASSFTEGTLEQFF
TRBV10-3	TRBJ2-3	NA	NA	TGTGCCATCAGTGAGTCATGGGGCCGGTCAGATACGCAGTATTTT	CAISESWGRSDTQYF
TRBV9	TRBJ2-2	TRBD2	few	TGTGCCAGCAGCCCCCTGGGACTAGCGTCACGAAACGGGGAGCTGTTTTTT	CASSPLGLASRNGELFF
TRBV2	TRBJ1-3	NA	NA	TGTGCCAGCAGTGATTTCCGAACTGGAAACACCATATATTTT	CASSDFRTGNTIYF
TRBV27	TRBJ1-5	NA	NA	TGTGCCAGCAGTTCTGCGACTTATGGGGGGGGGCCCCAGCATTTT	CASSSATYGGGPQHF
TRBV30	TRBJ1-2	TRBD1	few	TGTGCCTGGAGTCCCAGAGACAGGGGCCAGGACTATGGCTACACCTTC	CAWSPRDRGQDYGYTF
TRBV7-9	TRBJ2-4	NA	NA	TGTGCCAGCAGCGTGGACGGTCTACGATATGTTGAAGGGTACATTCAGTACTTC	CASSVDGLRYVEGYIQYF
TRBV11-2	TRBJ1-3	NA	NA	TGTGCCAGCAGCCCCGTCGGATTCTCTGGAAACACCATATATTTT	CASSPVGFSGNTIYF
TRBV18	TRBJ2-7	NA	NA	TGTGCCAGCTCACAGGACGAAACCTACGAGCAGTACTTC	CASSQDETYEQYF
TRBV3-1/TRBV3-2	TRBJ2-3	NA	NA	TGTGCCAGCAGCCAAGCGGGGGGCCGGGGGACAGATACGCAGTATTTT	CASSQAGGRGTDTQYF
TRBV18	TRBJ2-1	NA	NA	TGTGCCAGCTCACCGCCTCCCAGGTCGGATGAGCAGTTCTTC	CASSPPPRSDEQFF
TRBV5-6	TRBJ2-7	NA	NA	TGTGCCAGCAGTTTACAGGGCGGGAGCTCCTACGAGCAGTACTTC	CASSLQGGSSYEQYF
TRBV11-3	TRBJ2-1	NA	NA	TGTGCCAGCAGCTTACGTCCTCTCCATGAGCAGTTCTTC	CASSLRPLHEQFF
TRBV3-1/TRBV3-2	TRBJ2-1	TRBD2	NA	TGTGCCAGCAGCCAGTCCGGGCGGGGGGGCCTGACCGTCAATGAGCAGTTCTTC	CASSQSGRGGLTVNEQFF
TRBV29-1	TRBJ2-2	TRBD1	few	TGCAGCGTTGCGGGACAGGGTAACACCGGGGAGCTGTTTTTT	CSVAGQGNTGELFF
TRBV14	TRBJ2-7	NA	NA	TGTGCCAGCAGCCACGATGTTTCCTACGAGCAGTACTTC	CASSHDVSYEQYF